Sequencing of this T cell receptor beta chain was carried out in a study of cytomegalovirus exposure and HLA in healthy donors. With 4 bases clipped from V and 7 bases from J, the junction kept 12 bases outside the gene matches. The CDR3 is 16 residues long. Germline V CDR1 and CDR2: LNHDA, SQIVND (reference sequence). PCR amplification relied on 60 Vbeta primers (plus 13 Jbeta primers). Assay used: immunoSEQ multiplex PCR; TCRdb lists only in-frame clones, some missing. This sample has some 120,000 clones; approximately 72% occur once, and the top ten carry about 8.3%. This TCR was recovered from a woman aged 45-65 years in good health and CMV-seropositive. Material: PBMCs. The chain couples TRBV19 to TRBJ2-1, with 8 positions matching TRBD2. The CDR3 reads CASSSLYSGIGNEQFF. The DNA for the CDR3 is TGTGCCAGTAGTAGCCTCTATAGCGGGATCGGGAATGAGCAGTTCTTC.